This T cell receptor (beta chain) was observed in a study of T-cell memory formation after mild COVID-19. Regarding the study as a whole: Within pre-infection memory, some responding clones were found, suggesting cross-reactive memory joined. From day 15 to 85, contracting clones were balanced between CD4 and CD8, whereas later expanders leaned toward CD4+.

Germline-derived CDR1 and CDR2 are MDHEN and SYDVKM. J lost 1 base, V lost 6 bases, and 13 bases had no gene match. The CDR3 contains 19 residues. TCRdb fed the 5' RACE reads into MiXCR, producing one record per CDR3 protein. This sample has about 57,000 distinct CDR3 sequences, with 12% found just once. This clonotype was recorded many times. What it binds is unknown. The TCR comes from a man in his late teens or twenties who had mild COVID-19 (a few samples of this study predate the infection). Cell type and time point are not known. The chain carries TRBV28 and TRBJ2-2, with 11 bases identical to TRBD2. Sample: PBMCs or a T cell subset sorted from them (not recorded which). The CDR3 region has the DNA TGTGCCAGCAGCCCCGCACAACTAGCGGGGGCCGTGAACACCGGGGAGCTGTTTTTT. It specifies CASSPAQLAGAVNTGELFF.